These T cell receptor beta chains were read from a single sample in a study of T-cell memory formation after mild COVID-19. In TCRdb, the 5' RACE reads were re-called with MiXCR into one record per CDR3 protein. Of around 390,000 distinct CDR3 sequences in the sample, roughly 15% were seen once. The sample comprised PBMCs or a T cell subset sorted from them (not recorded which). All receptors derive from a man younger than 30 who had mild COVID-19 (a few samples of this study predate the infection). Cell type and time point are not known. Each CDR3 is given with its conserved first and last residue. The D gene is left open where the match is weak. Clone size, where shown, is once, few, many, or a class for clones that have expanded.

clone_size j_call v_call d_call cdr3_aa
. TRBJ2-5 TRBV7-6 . CASSLIVTETQYF
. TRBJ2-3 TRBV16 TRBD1 CASSRRTGGLDTQYF
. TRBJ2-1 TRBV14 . CASSQGADFYSYNEQFF
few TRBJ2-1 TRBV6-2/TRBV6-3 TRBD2 CASSYGIAGGPSYNEQFF
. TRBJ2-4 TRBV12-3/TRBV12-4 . CASSPQGLQYF
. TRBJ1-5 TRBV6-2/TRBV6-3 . CASTIASGSNQPQHF
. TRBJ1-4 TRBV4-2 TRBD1 CASSQGQGQGNEKLFF
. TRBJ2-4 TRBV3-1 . CASSQESGASLNIQYF
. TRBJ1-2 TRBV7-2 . CASSLRGGQGSSGYGYTF
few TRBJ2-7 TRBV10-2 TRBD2 CASSDGGLGSGNEQYF
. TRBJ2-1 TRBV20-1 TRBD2 CSARGLAGAHYNEQFF
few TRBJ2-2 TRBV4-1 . CASSQERPVTGELFF
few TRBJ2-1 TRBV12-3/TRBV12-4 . CASSFTGRNEQFF
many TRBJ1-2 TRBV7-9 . CASSLGGSYGYTF
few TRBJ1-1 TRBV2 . CASNSEAFF
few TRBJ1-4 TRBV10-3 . CAISAGTANEKLFF
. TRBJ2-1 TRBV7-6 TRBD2 CASSSRLAGSSYNEQFF
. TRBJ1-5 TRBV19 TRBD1 CASSGRQGHDQPQHF
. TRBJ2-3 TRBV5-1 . CASSPRSGDTQYF
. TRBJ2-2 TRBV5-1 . CASRYNTGELFF
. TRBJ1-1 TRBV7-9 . CASSYMWQWNTEAFF
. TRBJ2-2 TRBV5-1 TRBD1 CASSLLGQGATGELFF
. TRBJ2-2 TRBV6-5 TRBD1 CASSSGQGPGELFF